This T cell receptor (beta chain) originates from a study of cytomegalovirus exposure and HLA in healthy donors. This clone was recorded once. 13 Jbeta primers and 60 Vbeta primers were used for the PCR. Libraries were prepared by immunoSEQ multiplex PCR; TCRdb keeps only in-frame clonotypes and omits some of them. The data contain under 300,000 clones, about 86% of them singletons. Germline assignment: CDR1 SEHNR and CDR2 FQNEAQ (reference sequence). The J segment lost 15 bases and the V segment lost 5 bases, leaving 7 bases of the junction unmatched. The CDR3 length is 13 residues. The rearrangement uses TRBV7-9 and TRBJ2-1, with 13 bases that match TRBD2. This receptor was identified in a woman aged 60 to 75 in good health and CMV-seropositive. The specimen sequenced was PBMCs. CDR3 coding DNA: TGTGCCAGCAGCCTCCCGGGACTAGCGGGGTCGTTCTTC. Encoded protein: CASSLPGLAGSFF.